The clone carrying this T cell receptor (beta chain) was seen more than once but under ten times. The sample belongs to a study of blood T cell repertoires in COVID-19. Study-level information: The study drew acute and convalescent COVID-19 samples from the United States, Italy and Spain. Sample material is recorded as cDNA or gDNA derived from T cells, B-cell-depleted T cells, or PBMCs.

The V and J ends lost 4 bases and 2 bases respectively, with 14 bases between them. Germline V gene lookup returns CDR1 SGHNT and CDR2 YENEEA. The CDR3 extends over 15 amino acids. Per the original data handling: Estimation of nucleated cell counts was performed using reference gene primer amplification. The repertoire was sequenced with immunoSEQ multiplex PCR; TCRdb's copy has only in-frame clones and lacks some. Clonal size and the V and J genes are those of that table, whereas D and trimming came from the DNA. This sample carries 130,000 to 150,000 clones, approximately 80% of them seen once, and the ten largest clones take roughly two fifths.

The sample consisted of peripheral blood. The V and J genes are TRBV11-3 and TRBJ1-1, with D unclear. The receptor's source is a human donor in a cohort sampled during active COVID-19. This CDR3 is CASSSSGRTNTEAFF. CDR3 nucleotides: TGTGCCAGCAGCTCCTCCGGGAGAACAAACACTGAAGCTTTCTTT.